A single sample gave rise to the 3 T cell receptor beta chains below, sequenced in a study of shared clonotypes between healthy human individuals. Sequencing used immunoSEQ multiplex PCR; TCRdb keeps in-frame clones, though not all of them. The sample has roughly 640,000 clones; less than 85% are singletons. The sequenced sample was memory CD4+ T cells sorted from blood. The subset: CD45RA-negative fraction. These receptors all come from a woman in her 30s in good health.

This clone was recorded a few times. The chain employs TRBV5-8 and TRBJ2-5; 9 positions match TRBD1. This CDR3 spans 16 amino acids. The J segment lost 4 bases and the V segment lost 1 base, leaving 8 bases of the junction unmatched. Germline V lookup: CDR1 SGHTS, CDR2 YDEGEE. For the CDR3, the DNA is TGTGCCAGCAGCTTGTCTTGGACAGGGGTATCAGAGACCCAGTACTTC. Translated: CASSLSWTGVSETQYF.

This chain uses TRBV27 with TRBJ1-1; 7 positions match TRBD1. Trimming at V came to 2 bases and at J to 5 bases, leaving 8 bases not matched to a gene. This CDR3 has 15 residues. Looked up from germline, CDR1 is MNHEY and CDR2 is SMNVEV (reference sequence). CDR3 nucleotides: TGTGCCAGCAGTTTAGCATCCGCGGACAGGACTGAAGCTTTCTTT. This sequence encodes CASSLASADRTEAFF.

The genes are TRBV11-2 and TRBJ1-1, with D possibly matching TRBD1 (6 bases). Looked up from germline, CDR1 is SGHAT and CDR2 is FQNNGV. Trimming removed 4 bases from V and 6 bases from J, with 18 bases in between. CDR3 length: 15 residues. The CDR3 DNA follows: TGTGCCAGCAGCTCCGTCCGGGACACCCGGGCTGAAGCTTTCTTT. It specifies CASSSVRDTRAEAFF.